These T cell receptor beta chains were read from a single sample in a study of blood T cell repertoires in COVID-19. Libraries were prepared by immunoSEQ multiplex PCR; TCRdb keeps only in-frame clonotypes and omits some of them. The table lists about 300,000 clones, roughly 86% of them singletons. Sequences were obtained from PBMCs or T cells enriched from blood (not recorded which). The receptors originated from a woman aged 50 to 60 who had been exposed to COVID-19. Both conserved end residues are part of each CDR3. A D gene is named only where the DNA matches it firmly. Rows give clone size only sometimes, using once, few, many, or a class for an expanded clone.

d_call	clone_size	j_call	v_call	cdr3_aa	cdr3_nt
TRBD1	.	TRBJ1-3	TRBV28	CASRLSQGAGNTIYF	TGTGCCAGCAGACTTTCGCAGGGGGCTGGAAACACCATATATTTT
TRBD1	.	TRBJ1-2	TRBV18	CASSPGQGYEGYTF	TGTGCCAGCTCACCGGGACAGGGGTATGAAGGCTACACCTTC
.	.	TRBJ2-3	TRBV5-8	CASSLLWGGHADTQYF	TGTGCCAGCAGCTTGTTGTGGGGGGGGCATGCAGATACGCAGTATTTT
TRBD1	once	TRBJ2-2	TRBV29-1	CSVGQGTNTGELFF	TGCAGCGTGGGACAGGGTACGAACACCGGGGAGCTGTTTTTT
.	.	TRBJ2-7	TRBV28	CASSRVENYEQYF	TGTGCCAGCAGCAGGGTAGAGAACTACGAGCAGTACTTC
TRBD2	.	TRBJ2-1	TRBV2	CASSLGGTGEQFF	TGTGCCAGCAGTTTGGGGGGGACCGGTGAGCAGTTCTTC
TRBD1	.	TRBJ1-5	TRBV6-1	CASSESTSGQGMQPQHF	TGTGCCAGCAGTGAATCTACCTCGGGACAGGGAATGCAGCCCCAGCATTTT
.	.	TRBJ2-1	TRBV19	CASSIRTVNYDEQFF	TGTGCCAGTAGTATCCGGACAGTTAACTACGATGAGCAGTTCTTC
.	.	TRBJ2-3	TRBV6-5	CASSYSNSRITDTQYF	TGTGCCAGCAGTTACTCGAACTCGCGGATCACAGATACGCAGTATTTT
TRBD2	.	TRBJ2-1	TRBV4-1	CASSERGGGYNEQFF	TGCGCCAGCAGCGAGCGGGGGGGCGGCTACAATGAGCAGTTCTTC
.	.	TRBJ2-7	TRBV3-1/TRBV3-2	CASSLSRGWVDEQYF	TGTGCCAGCAGCCTCTCCCGGGGGTGGGTAGACGAGCAGTACTTC
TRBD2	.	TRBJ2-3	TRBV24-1	CATGPQRGGRSDTQYF	TGTGCCACTGGACCACAGCGGGGGGGCCGCTCAGATACGCAGTATTTT
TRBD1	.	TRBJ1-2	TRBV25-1	CASSEGDRSPYGYTF	TGTGCCAGCAGTGAAGGGGACAGATCGCCCTATGGCTACACCTTC
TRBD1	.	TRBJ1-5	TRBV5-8	CASSPWDSQNQPQHF	TGTGCCAGCAGCCCATGGGACAGCCAAAATCAGCCCCAGCATTTT